A single sample gave rise to the 14 T cell receptor beta chains below, sequenced in a study of CD8+ T cells in alopecia areata. Treatment indicated: oral pan-JAK inhibitor, 5-10 mg twice daily. Extraction and reverse transcription of RNA yielded cDNA as the sequencing template. Assay used: immunoSEQ multiplex PCR; TCRdb lists only in-frame clones, some missing. The sample contains about 160,000 clones, just over 65% of which appear only once. The sample here was CD4+ T cells sorted from blood, taken at week 4, from a patient treated with tofacitinib. These TCRs come from a human donor with alopecia areata.

The chain carries TRBV7-2 and TRBJ2-2; D tentatively fits TRBD1 or TRBD2 (5 bases each). The CDR3 runs to 14 residues. Trimming took off 2 bases at V and 6 bases at J, with 10 bases between the two ends. Germline V gene lookup returns CDR1 SGHTA and CDR2 FQGNSA. The CDR3 protein is CASSLKRGSGELFF. The CDR3 coding sequence is TGTGCCAGCAGCTTAAAGAGGGGATCCGGGGAGCTGTTTTTT.

This clone showed up just a few times. The rearrangement links TRBV5-1 to TRBJ2-2; 10 positions agree with TRBD1. After removal of 1 base from V and 5 bases from J, the junction contained 5 bases not matched to a gene. The CDR3 extends over 16 amino acids. Germline assignment: CDR1 SGHRS and CDR2 YFSETQ. CDR3 in amino acids: CASSLRQGARTGELFF. The CDR3 bases are TGCGCCAGCAGCTTGAGACAGGGGGCGAGAACCGGGGAGCTGTTTTTT.

This clone was found a few times. This rearrangement joins TRBV4-3 to TRBJ1-2, with unresolved D. Germline V gene data show CDR1 as LGHNA and CDR2 as YSLEER. The CDR3 is 14 residues long. The V gene lost 0 bases and the J gene lost 2 bases, with 7 bases spanning the gap. This CDR3 is CASSQDPTNYGYTF. The CDR3 DNA reads as TGCGCCAGCAGCCAAGATCCGACGAACTATGGCTACACCTTC.

J is TRBJ2-3 and V is TRBV5-6; D uncertain. This CDR3 is 11 amino acids long. The V end lost 2 bases, the J end lost 6 bases, and 4 bases lay between the germline ends. Germline V gene sequence: CDR1 SGHDT, CDR2 YYEEEE. The CDR3 sequence is CASSFVDTQYF. The CDR3 DNA reads as TGTGCCAGCAGCTTTGTTGATACGCAGTATTTT.

This clone came up a few times. The J gene is TRBJ1-5, the V gene TRBV30, with 7 bases that match TRBD1. Germline V gene data show CDR1 as GTSNPN and CDR2 as SVGIG (reference sequence). The CDR3 has 13 residues. V trimming: 4 bases; J trimming: 4 bases; junction bases outside the gene matches: 4. The CDR3 coding sequence is TGTGCCTGGAACAGACAGGGAAATCAGCCCCAGCATTTT. It encodes CAWNRQGNQPQHF.

The chain links TRBV7-2 to TRBJ2-1; 12 nucleotides match TRBD2. The V gene end was trimmed by 5 bases and the J gene end by 0 bases; junction bases not matched to a gene: 2. The CDR3 covers 16 residues. Germline V gives CDR1 SGHTA, CDR2 FQGNSA. CDR3 DNA: TGTGCCAGCAGCACTAGCGGGGGGAGCTCCTACAATGAGCAGTTCTTC. Its protein product is CASSTSGGSSYNEQFF.

In nucleotides, the CDR3 is TGTGCCAGCAGCGAAGCCCATTCCCAGCGGGGGGGCCATGAGACCCAGTACTTC. It is translated as CASSEAHSQRGGHETQYF. The gene calls are TRBV4-2 and TRBJ2-5; 10 nucleotides match TRBD2. The CDR3 covers 18 residues. Trimming removed 5 bases from V and 5 bases from J; junction bases left unmatched: 17. Germline CDR1 is LGHNA and CDR2 is YNFKEQ.

This chain links TRBV14 with TRBJ2-6, with D hard to call. The CDR3 totals 15 residues. Looked up from germline, CDR1 is SGHDN and CDR2 is FVKESK. V lost 2 bases, J lost 2 bases, and 7 bases lay in between. CDR3 residues: CASSQYGAGANVLTF. CDR3 bases: TGTGCCAGCAGCCAATATGGGGCTGGGGCCAACGTCCTGACTTTC.

The rearrangement uses TRBV27 and TRBJ2-2; a possible D gene is TRBD2 (6 bases). The V end lost 8 bases, the J end lost 7 bases, and 11 bases lay between the germline ends. There are 12 residues in the CDR3. CDR1 and CDR2 (germline): MNHEY, SMNVEV (reference sequence). The CDR3 DNA reads as TGTGCCAGCGGGACTCCCAACGGGGAGCTGTTTTTT. As protein: CASGTPNGELFF.

The rearrangement joins TRBV6-5 to TRBJ1-2; 7 bases match TRBD1. The CDR3 is 12 amino acids. Looked up from germline, CDR1 is MNHEY and CDR2 is SVGAGI. V was clipped by 6 bases and J by 8 bases; unmatched bases: 6. CDR3 DNA sequence: TGTGCCAGCAGAACAGGGGACCGCGGCTACACCTTC. It translates to CASRTGDRGYTF.

This chain joins TRBV5-1 and TRBJ1-1; D perhaps matches TRBD1 (5 bases). From germline, CDR1 is SGHRS and CDR2 YFSETQ. The CDR3 sequence is 15 residues long. The V and J ends lost 1 base and 0 bases respectively, with 10 bases between them. The CDR3 spells CASSLLDSLNTEAFF. For the CDR3, the DNA is TGCGCCAGCAGCTTGCTCGACAGTCTGAACACTGAAGCTTTCTTT.

As for this clone: Other DNA sequences in the sample encode the same CDR3. This sequence joins TRBV29-1 and TRBJ2-5, with D uncertain. The CDR3 contains 12 residues. With 3 bases removed from V and 5 bases from J, the gap between germline ends came to 10 bases. The germline CDR1 and CDR2 sequences are SQVTM and ANQGSEA. CDR3 nucleotide sequence: TGCAGCGTTGAGGGCGGTGAGGAGACCCAGTACTTC. It is translated as CSVEGGEETQYF.

V and J are TRBV29-1 and TRBJ2-1; 10 positions match TRBD2. CDR1 SQVTM and CDR2 ANQGSEA come from the germline V gene. The CDR3 spans 15 residues. V was pared by 6 bases and J by 5 bases, with 10 bases of the junction left unmatched. The CDR3 bases are TGCAGCGTCCACTTACTAGCGGGGTCTCACAATGAGCAGTTCTTC. The encoded protein is CSVHLLAGSHNEQFF.

This clone came up a few times. CDR3 loop: CASSLGWDEAFF. The CDR3 nucleotides read TGCGCCAGCAGCTTGGGTTGGGATGAAGCTTTCTTT. The chain joins TRBV5-1 to TRBJ1-1, with no clear D. V gave up 0 bases and J gave up 7 bases, with 7 bases separating them. CDR3 length: 12 residues. CDR1 SGHRS and CDR2 YFSETQ come from the germline V gene.